This T cell receptor (beta chain) was sequenced for a study of T cells expressing NK-cell markers. The CDR3 contains 13 residues. Per the germline V gene, CDR1 is LGHDT and CDR2 is YNNKEL (reference sequence). With the 5' RACE reads reprocessed, TCRdb shows one record per CDR3 protein and no DNA. This sample's clone table lists roughly 350,000 distinct CDR3 sequences. The chain combines TRBV3-1 with TRBJ2-2. The clonotype comes from a man aged 18-70 years in good health. Sequencing input: blood T cells: a sorted CD56 or NKG2C T cell subset, CD4+ or CD8+ T cells, or bulk PBMC T cells (not recorded which). CDR3: CASSHELSRELFF.